This T cell receptor (beta chain) was captured by sequencing in a study of blood T cell repertoires in COVID-19. Study summary: Sites in the United States, Italy and Spain provided acute and convalescent COVID-19 samples. The analysed material was cDNA or gDNA that came from T cells, B-cell-depleted T cells, or PBMCs.

The CDR3 sequence is 16 residues long. The ends lost 2 bases at V and 3 bases at J; junction bases unmatched: 6. Germline assignment: CDR1 SGDLS and CDR2 YYNGEE. Authors' analysis steps: Reference gene primer amplification in the assay estimated nucleated cell counts. Data came from immunoSEQ multiplex PCR; TCRdb stores just in-frame clones and leaves some out. D and trimming were read from the DNA, whereas the V and J calls and clone size are those reported in that table. The sample holds approximately 170,000 clones, approximately 84% seen once. The sample taken for sequencing was peripheral blood. V gene TRBV9 combines with J gene TRBJ2-2, with TRBD2 matching over 8 bases. The TCR sequence derives from a human donor with acute or convalescent COVID-19. The donor label of this sample is uncertain. CDR3 DNA: TGTGCCAGCAGCGTTGCGAGCGGGAGTTACACCGGGGAGCTGTTTTTT. Protein sequence: CASSVASGSYTGELFF. Full variable domain (remainder filled in from reference TRBV9 and TRBJ2-2): DSGVTQTPKHLITATGQRVTLRCSPRSGDLSVYWYQQSLDQGLQFLIQYYNGEERAKGNILERFSAQQFPDLHSELNLSSLELGDSALYFCASSVASGSYTGELFFGEGSRLTVL.